Following are 24 T cell receptor beta chains from one sample sequenced in a study of Tregs in tolerant kidney transplant recipients. The table came from immunoSEQ multiplex PCR; TCRdb's copy has only in-frame clones and leaves some out. The table has 200,000 to 300,000 clones, about 80% seen once. Material for sequencing was CD4+ T cells from blood. Every receptor here comes from a human donor in good health.

V is TRBV29-1 and J is TRBJ2-3; 9 bases map to TRBD1. Per the germline V gene, CDR1 is SQVTM and CDR2 is ANQGSEA. V trimming: 6 bases; J trimming: 4 bases; junction bases outside the gene matches: 5. This CDR3 region has 13 residues. The CDR3 region has the DNA TGCAGCGTGGGACAGGGCGGGCCAGATACGCAGTATTTT. This codes for CSVGQGGPDTQYF.

This clone was picked up a small number of times. This CDR3 is CASSAGDVPNYGYTF. For the CDR3, the DNA is TGCGCCAGCAGCGCGGGAGACGTGCCCAACTATGGCTACACCTTC. The rearrangement uses TRBV5-1 and TRBJ1-2; no clear D gene. The germline V and J ends were trimmed by 4 bases and 2 bases, with 15 bases remaining between them. The germline CDR1 and CDR2 sequences are SGHRS and YFSETQ. The CDR3 has 15 amino acids.

CDR3 residues: CASRRRQESYEQYF. DNA of the CDR3: TGTGCCAGCAGGAGGAGACAGGAATCCTACGAGCAGTACTTC. The rearrangement joins TRBV6-1 to TRBJ2-7, with a tentative D call TRBD1 (6 bases). CDR3 length: 14 amino acids. The germline V gene encodes CDR1 MNHNS and CDR2 SASEGT. Trimming left V 6 bases short and J 1 base short, with 13 bases between.

J is TRBJ2-3 and V is TRBV30, with D possibly being TRBD1 (5 bases). Germline V gene data show CDR1 as GTSNPN and CDR2 as SVGIG (reference sequence). Deletions cut 4 bases from V and 1 base from J, with 18 bases between. This CDR3 contains 16 residues. This CDR3 is CAWMQGLRFGTDTQYF. DNA of the CDR3: TGTGCCTGGATGCAGGGATTAAGGTTTGGCACAGATACGCAGTATTTT.

The V call is TRBV9, the J call TRBJ1-6, with 7 nucleotides matching TRBD1. The CDR3 consists of 15 residues. V lost 0 bases, J lost 5 bases, and 2 bases stayed unmatched. From germline, CDR1 is SGDLS and CDR2 YYNGEE. The CDR3 DNA follows: TGTGCCAGCAGCGTAGAGGGGGCGAATAATTCACCCCTCCACTTT. This sequence encodes CASSVEGANNSPLHF.

The chain employs TRBV7-9 and TRBJ1-2; D gene unclear. The CDR3 spans 13 residues. Trimming cost V 1 base and J 5 bases, with 8 bases left between them. Germline V gene data show CDR1 as SEHNR and CDR2 as FQNEAQ (reference sequence). In nucleotides, the CDR3 is TGTGCCAGCAGCTTAGTGCCTGGGTATGGCTACACCTTC. Its translation is CASSLVPGYGYTF.

This chain uses TRBV19 with TRBJ1-2; TRBD1 is a possible D gene (5 bases). There are 14 residues in the CDR3. V was pared by 1 base and J by 6 bases, with 12 bases between. CDR1 and CDR2 (germline): LNHDA, SQIVND (reference sequence). The CDR3 sequence is CASSIAQGPHGYTF. The DNA for the CDR3 is TGTGCCAGTAGTATAGCCCAGGGCCCCCATGGCTACACCTTC.

The J gene is TRBJ1-4, the V gene TRBV19, with TRBD1 identical over 10 bases. Germline CDR1 reads LNHDA; CDR2 reads SQIVND (reference sequence). V lost 5 bases and J lost 5; bases outside the gene matches: 5. The CDR3 has 15 residues. CDR3 sequence: CASSPRTGGNEKLFF. DNA of the CDR3: TGTGCCAGTAGTCCAAGGACAGGGGGAAATGAAAAACTGTTTTTT. The whole variable domain, remainder taken from reference TRBV19 and TRBJ1-4, is DGGITQSPKYLFRKEGQNVTLSCEQNLNHDAMYWYRQDPGQGLRLIYYSQIVNDFQKGDIAEGYSVSREKKESFPLTVTSAQKNPTAFYLCASSPRTGGNEKLFFGSGTQLSVL.

The chain links TRBV10-1 to TRBJ2-1, with TRBD2 matching 7 bases. CDR3 length: 15 amino acids. V shed 6 bases and J 5 bases; nucleotides not matched to a gene: 10. The germline V gene has CDR1 WNHNN and CDR2 SYGVQD (reference sequence). DNA of the CDR3: TGCGCCAGCAGCTCGGGGCGGGAGAGAAACAATGAGCAGTTCTTC. It translates to CASSSGRERNNEQFF.

In nucleotides, the CDR3 is TGTGCCAGCAGTGTGGGGACTAGCGGGGACAATGAGCAGTTCTTC. Its translation: CASSVGTSGDNEQFF. This chain links TRBV6-4 with TRBJ2-1, with TRBD2 matching over 13 bases. The CDR3 loop spans 15 amino acids. Germline CDR1 and CDR2: MRHNA and SNTAGT. V was pared by 4 bases and J by 5 bases, with 2 bases of the junction left unmatched.

The V and J genes are TRBV10-3 and TRBJ2-3; the match to TRBD2 covers 8 bases. The trim removed 3 bases at V and 0 bases at J, leaving 14 bases unmatched. The CDR3 covers 19 residues. Germline V CDR1 and CDR2: ENHRY, SYGVKD. CDR3 loop: CAISELDDSGAASTDTQYF. The CDR3 DNA is TGTGCCATCAGTGAACTGGATGATAGCGGGGCCGCTAGCACAGATACGCAGTATTTT.

The J gene is TRBJ2-7, the V gene TRBV19; weak D call: TRBD2 (5 bases). The CDR3 sequence is 14 residues long. Germline V gives CDR1 LNHDA, CDR2 SQIVND (reference sequence). V was trimmed by 1 base and J by 1 base, leaving 8 bases between them. The CDR3 sequence: CASSIVRESYEQYF. The CDR3 nucleotides read TGTGCCAGTAGTATAGTTAGGGAGTCCTACGAGCAGTACTTC.

The J gene is TRBJ1-2, the V gene TRBV6-5; D not resolved. Trimming pared 6 bases from V and 3 bases from J, leaving 8 bases between. The CDR3 contains 12 residues. Per germline, CDR1 MNHEY and CDR2 SVGAGI. This CDR3 is CASSKGYYGYTF. CDR3 nucleotides: TGTGCCAGCAGCAAAGGATACTATGGCTACACCTTC.

The chain uses TRBV29-1 and TRBJ2-5; D tentatively fits TRBD1 or TRBD2 (5 bases each). Germline CDR1 SQVTM, CDR2 ANQGSEA. V was pared by 5 bases and J by 2 bases, with 12 bases between. The CDR3 extends over 13 amino acids. The CDR3 DNA is TGCAGCGTTACCCGGGACCTTCAAGAGACCCAGTACTTC. Its protein is CSVTRDLQETQYF. The full variable domain, completed using reference TRBV29-1 and TRBJ2-5, is SAVISQKPSRDICQRGTSLTIQCQVDSQVTMMFWYRQQPGQSLTLIATANQGSEATYESGFVIDKFPISRPNLTFSTLTVSNMSPEDSSIYLCSVTRDLQETQYFGPGTRLLVL.

This clone appeared a few times. V gene TRBV15 combines with J gene TRBJ2-1; 8 bases fit TRBD1. This CDR3 contains 15 residues. Losses at the gene ends were 0 bases for V and 6 bases for J; bases not matched to a gene: 4. The V gene's germline CDR1 is LNHNV and CDR2 YYDKDF (reference sequence). The CDR3 loop is CATSREGQVTNEQFF. For the CDR3, the DNA is TGTGCCACCAGCAGAGAGGGACAGGTAACCAATGAGCAGTTCTTC.

This clone has just one count. The chain links TRBV25-1 to TRBJ2-6; D gene unclear. V lost 1 base, J lost 0 bases, and 4 bases lay in between. The germline V gene has CDR1 MGHDK and CDR2 SYGVNS. The CDR3 has 15 residues. The CDR3 protein is CASSESNSGANVLTF. The CDR3 DNA follows: TGTGCCAGCAGTGAATCTAACTCTGGGGCCAACGTCCTGACTTTC.

The chain carries TRBV10-3 and TRBJ2-7; 8 bases are a match to TRBD1. V dropped 6 bases and J dropped 3; count of bases not matched to a gene: 10. The CDR3 loop spans 15 amino acids. Germline loops: CDR1 ENHRY, CDR2 SYGVKD. DNA of the CDR3: TGTGCCATCAGGACCGGACAGGGAATGTACTACGAGCAGTACTTC. Translating gives CAIRTGQGMYYEQYF.

V and J are TRBV7-2 and TRBJ2-1, with D perhaps TRBD1 (5 bases). The CDR3 runs 13 residues. The ends were cut back, 0 bases at V and 8 bases at J, with 8 bases in the middle. Looked up from germline, CDR1 is SGHTA and CDR2 is FQGNSA. In DNA form, the CDR3 reads TGTGCCAGCAGCTTAGCGCTCAGGGATGAGCAGTTCTTC. This encodes CASSLALRDEQFF.

This clone is labeled as medium-sized (0.01 to 0.1%). The gene calls are TRBV4-1 and TRBJ1-4, with D perhaps matching TRBD1 (6 bases). Deletions cut 4 bases from V and 4 bases from J, with 13 bases between. This CDR3 region has 15 residues. Germline CDR1 MGHRA, CDR2 YSYEKL. CDR3 nucleotide sequence: TGCGCCAGCAGCCTAAAGGGACACCTTAATGAAAAACTGTTTTTT. It codes for CASSLKGHLNEKLFF.

The chain recombines TRBV18 with TRBJ1-4; D is unclear. The germline CDR1 and CDR2 sequences are KGHSH and LQKENI. CDR3 length equals 16 residues. V was clipped by 0 bases and J by 6 bases, with 14 bases between them. The CDR3 region is CASSPPKAEGYEKLFF. In nucleotides, the CDR3 is TGTGCCAGCTCACCACCGAAGGCAGAAGGGTATGAAAAACTGTTTTTT.

This sequence joins TRBV29-1 and TRBJ2-1, with a possible D match to TRBD2 (6 bases). The CDR3 is 14 residues long. V lost 7 bases, J lost 2 bases, and 15 bases lay in between. Germline V gene data show CDR1 as SQVTM and CDR2 as ANQGSEA. The CDR3 here is CSGTTGEPYNEQFF. The CDR3 bases are TGCAGCGGAACCACGGGAGAACCCTACAATGAGCAGTTCTTC.

This clone was detected only once. The chain combines TRBV11-2 with TRBJ1-2; a possible D gene is TRBD1 (6 bases). Germline V gene lookup returns CDR1 SGHAT and CDR2 FQNNGV. CDR3 size: 15 residues. Trimming took 4 bases from V and 4 from J, leaving 16 bases between them. CDR3 nucleotides: TGTGCCAGCAGCTGGAACCACAGGGAATTCTATGGCTACACCTTC. Translated: CASSWNHREFYGYTF.

This sequence joins TRBV5-1 and TRBJ2-7; D may be TRBD1 or TRBD2 (7 bases each). Trimming shortened V by 0 bases and J by 1 base, and 11 bases separated the two germline ends. CDR3 length: 15 amino acids. Germline CDR1 is SGHRS and CDR2 is YFSETQ. CDR3 coding DNA: TGCGCCAGCAGCTTGGAGCAGGGGGGGTCCTACGAGCAGTACTTC. This codes for CASSLEQGGSYEQYF.

The V call is TRBV18, the J call TRBJ2-5; D unresolved. The V gene's germline CDR1 is KGHSH and CDR2 LQKENI. The CDR3 has 15 amino acids. V was trimmed by 2 bases and J by 4 bases, leaving 14 bases between them. The chain's CDR3 is CASSPTDLRRETQYF. DNA of the CDR3: TGTGCCAGCTCACCAACTGACCTCCGCCGAGAGACCCAGTACTTC. The full variable domain, its missing parts supplied by reference TRBV18 and TRBJ2-5, is NAGVMQNPRHLVRRRGQEARLRCSPMKGHSHVYWYRQLPEEGLKFMVYLQKENIIDESGMPKERFSAEFPKEGPSILRIQQVVRGDSAAYFCASSPTDLRRETQYFGPGTRLLVL.